The 22 T cell receptor beta chains presented below share a single source sample, sequenced in a study of identical twins. One entry per CDR3 protein results from TCRdb running MiXCR on the 5' RACE reads. Altogether 700,000 or so distinct CDR3 sequences are present, approximately 9% being singletons, with the ten largest covering approximately 0.94%. These data were also reused for a study on yellow fever vaccine responses in identical twins.

The sequencing sample was made of PBMCs. The receptors stem from a woman aged 18-29 years in good health.

The gene calls are TRBV5-1 and TRBJ2-4; maybe TRBD2 (6 bases). Trimming pared 0 bases from V and 6 bases from J, leaving 13 bases between. Per germline, CDR1 SGHRS and CDR2 YFSETQ. CDR3 length: 15 residues. In DNA, the CDR3 is TGCGCCAGCAGCTTGGCCGGGAGTTCGGGAAACATTCAGTACTTC. Protein: CASSLAGSSGNIQYF.

In this sample, this clonotype turned up a few times. The chain links TRBV7-9 to TRBJ1-2, with 9 positions matching TRBD1. Looked up from germline, CDR1 is SEHNR and CDR2 is FQNEAQ (reference sequence). Trimming cost V 4 bases and J 6 bases; bases outside gene matches: 6. CDR3 length: 14 amino acids. The CDR3 DNA reads as TGTGCCAGCAGCTCTAGCCGGGACAGGGATGGCTACACCTTC. Amino acid sequence: CASSSSRDRDGYTF.

This chain joins TRBV27 and TRBJ2-4, with 7 bases fitting TRBD2. This CDR3 is 14 amino acids long. Germline V gives CDR1 MNHEY, CDR2 SMNVEV (reference sequence). The trim removed 5 bases at V and 1 base at J, leaving 2 bases unmatched. In nucleotides, the CDR3 is TGTGCCAGCAGTAGCGGGGTGGCCAAAAACATTCAGTACTTC. Translated, it gives CASSSGVAKNIQYF.

V usage is TRBV20-1 and J usage is TRBJ2-7, with D unresolved. From germline, CDR1 is DFQATT and CDR2 SNEGSKA (reference sequence). CDR3 length: 13 amino acids. V lost 3 bases and J lost 4, with 13 bases in between. CDR3 sequence (DNA): TGCAGTGCTAGTGAACAGTTCTCTTACGAGCAGTACTTC. It codes for CSASEQFSYEQYF.

This chain joins TRBV4-3 and TRBJ2-1; 8 nucleotides align to TRBD2. V dropped 0 bases and J dropped 0; count of bases not matched to a gene: 7. Per germline, CDR1 LGHNA and CDR2 YSLEER. The CDR3 loop spans 18 amino acids. CDR3 sequence reads: CASSQDRLAGGSYNEQFF. In DNA, the CDR3 is TGCGCCAGCAGCCAAGATCGGCTGGCGGGAGGCTCCTACAATGAGCAGTTCTTC.

The chain is built from TRBV10-3 and TRBJ2-2, with D perhaps being TRBD1 or TRBD2 (5 bases each). This CDR3 comprises 17 residues. In germline, CDR1 is ENHRY, CDR2 SYGVKD. V lost 3 bases to trimming and J lost 1 base, with 15 bases between them. The CDR3 region is CAISDRGAAMNTGELFF. Here the CDR3 DNA reads TGTGCCATCAGTGACCGAGGGGCAGCTATGAACACCGGGGAGCTGTTTTTT.

The chain recombines TRBV24-1 with TRBJ2-1; 10 bases align to TRBD1. The junction had 6 bases not matched to a gene; V was cut back by 3 bases and J by 5 bases. There are 16 residues in the CDR3. Germline lookup yields CDR1 KGHDR and CDR2 SFDVKD. The CDR3 nucleotides read TGTGCCACCAGTGATGGACCGGGACAGGGGAACAATGAGCAGTTCTTC. As protein: CATSDGPGQGNNEQFF.

There are a few counts of this clonotype. The chain joins TRBV27 to TRBJ2-3, with D maybe TRBD2 (6 bases). V shed 7 bases and J shed 3 bases, with 14 bases lying between them. From germline, CDR1 is MNHEY and CDR2 SMNVEV (reference sequence). The CDR3 sequence is 14 residues long. CDR3 residues: CASKFGRGTDTQYF. DNA of the CDR3: TGTGCCAGCAAGTTCGGGCGGGGAACAGATACGCAGTATTTT.

The table lists this clonotype with a few counts. The chain has TRBV9 and TRBJ1-5; D uncertain. Germline CDR1 reads SGDLS; CDR2 reads YYNGEE. This CDR3 contains 13 residues. Between the trimmed V and J ends, which lost 0 bases and 4 bases, there was a span of 5 bases. The CDR3 DNA is TGTGCCAGCAGCGTAGGGGATAATCAGCCCCAGCATTTT. Translating gives CASSVGDNQPQHF.

The J gene is TRBJ2-2, the V gene TRBV2; D might be TRBD1 (8 bases). Germline CDR1 and CDR2: SNHLY and FYNNEI. This CDR3 region has 15 residues. Trimming stripped 2 bases from V and 5 bases from J, with 12 bases between. The CDR3 reads CASSETGGGTGELFF. DNA of the CDR3: TGTGCCAGCAGTGAAACAGGGGGGGGAACCGGGGAGCTGTTTTTT.

This clonotype has a count of ten or more. The chain is built from TRBV11-2 and TRBJ1-6, with a tentative D call TRBD1 (6 bases). This CDR3 region has 17 residues. V was pared by 5 bases and J by 2 bases, with 16 bases between. In germline, CDR1 is SGHAT, CDR2 FQNNGV. CDR3 loop: CASSGGGGRAYNSPLHF. The CDR3 bases are TGTGCCAGCAGCGGAGGGGGGGGCAGGGCCTATAATTCACCCCTCCACTTT. The variable domain in full, with the rest retrieved from reference TRBV11-2 and TRBJ1-6, is EAGVAQSPRYKIIEKRQSVAFWCNPISGHATLYWYQQILGQGPKLLIQFQNNGVVDDSQLPKDRFSAERLKGVDSTLKIQPAKLEDSAVYLCASSGGGGRAYNSPLHFGNGTRLTVT.

This clonotype was seen a handful of times. The rearrangement links TRBV5-6 to TRBJ2-7; the D gene could be TRBD1 or TRBD2 (5 bases each). This CDR3 region has 17 residues. Germline V gene lookup returns CDR1 SGHDT and CDR2 YYEEEE. V lost 2 bases, J lost 0 bases, and 18 bases lay in between. In DNA form, the CDR3 reads TGTGCCAGCAGCTTTACAAGATGGGACGGCAGCTCCTACGAGCAGTACTTC. This gives the protein CASSFTRWDGSSYEQYF.

The sample holds many counts of this clonotype. This chain uses TRBV5-1 with TRBJ1-2, with D unclear. The CDR3 length is 14 residues. Germline CDR1 and CDR2: SGHRS and YFSETQ. V lost 4 bases and J 1 base, leaving 11 bases between the germline ends. CDR3 coding DNA: TGCGCCAGCAGCCCTGGCTTCCTTAACTATGGCTACACCTTC. The encoded protein is CASSPGFLNYGYTF.

The chain recombines TRBV7-2 with TRBJ1-1, with 8 bases lining up with TRBD1. This CDR3 has 14 residues. The germline gives CDR1 SGHTA, CDR2 FQGNSA. V gave up 4 bases and J gave up 8 bases; unmatched junction bases: 9. The CDR3: CASSSYGTGLEAFF. The CDR3 coding sequence is TGTGCCAGCAGCTCCTATGGGACAGGACTCGAAGCTTTCTTT.

The V gene is TRBV2, the J gene TRBJ2-2, with 9 nucleotides matching TRBD1. The CDR3 spans 15 residues. J was trimmed by 2 bases and V by 7 bases; bases with no gene match: 5. Germline V gene data show CDR1 as SNHLY and CDR2 as FYNNEI. The CDR3 bases are TGTGCCAGCACCGAGGACAGGGGTAACACCGGGGAGCTGTTTTTT. Protein sequence: CASTEDRGNTGELFF.

This clonotype was recorded many times. The chain couples TRBV27 to TRBJ1-2, with D possibly TRBD1 on 5 matching bases. CDR3 length equals 15 residues. CDR1 is MNHEY and CDR2 is SMNVEV in the germline V gene (reference sequence). V gave up 5 bases and J gave up 5 bases, with 18 bases separating them. This chain's CDR3 is CASSPRSQERYGYTF. CDR3 nucleotides: TGTGCCAGCAGTCCGAGATCACAGGAGAGATATGGCTACACCTTC.

This clonotype was counted many times. The V gene is TRBV20-1, the J gene TRBJ2-3, with D perhaps matching TRBD1 (5 bases). The CDR3 totals 15 residues. The germline V and J ends were trimmed by 0 bases and 1 base, with 11 bases remaining between them. CDR1 and CDR2 (germline): DFQATT, SNEGSKA (reference sequence). The CDR3 DNA reads TGCAGTGCTAGAGATCCCACCAGGGGCACAGATACGCAGTATTTT. This codes for CSARDPTRGTDTQYF.

In its sample, this clonotype was seen many times. The chain joins TRBV20-1 to TRBJ2-3; 10 bases align to TRBD2. V lost 2 bases to trimming and J lost 0 bases; unmatched junction nucleotides: 2. The CDR3 length is 15 residues. Germline V gene lookup returns CDR1 DFQATT and CDR2 SNEGSKA (reference sequence). This CDR3 is CSARNSGGSTDTQYF. The CDR3 DNA sequence: TGCAGTGCTAGAAATAGCGGGGGGAGCACAGATACGCAGTATTTT.

The rearrangement links TRBV4-3 to TRBJ2-1; 11 positions agree with TRBD2. The CDR3 runs to 17 residues. Germline CDR1 is LGHNA and CDR2 is YSLEER. The V segment lost 3 bases and the J segment 0 bases; nucleotides outside the gene matches: 4. CDR3 sequence reads: CASSHRLAGGSYNEQFF. CDR3 nucleotide sequence: TGCGCCAGCAGCCACCGTCTAGCGGGAGGCTCCTACAATGAGCAGTTCTTC.

This clonotype was found once. The chain links TRBV6-1 to TRBJ2-2; 8 bases line up with TRBD1. The CDR3 runs 18 residues. V lost 6 bases and J lost 0; bases outside the gene matches: 12. CDR1 and CDR2 from the germline V gene are MNHNS and SASEGT. Here the CDR3 DNA reads TGTGCCAGCAGCCCCCGGGACAGGATACAGACGAACACCGGGGAGCTGTTTTTT. As protein: CASSPRDRIQTNTGELFF.

This clonotype was counted at least ten times. The chain is built from TRBV20-1 and TRBJ2-7; 8 positions agree with TRBD1. Germline lookup yields CDR1 DFQATT and CDR2 SNEGSKA (reference sequence). This CDR3 comprises 15 residues. The junction had 6 bases not matched to a gene; V was cut back by 0 bases and J by 2 bases. The CDR3 sequence: CSARDGGTGAYEQYF. DNA of the CDR3: TGCAGTGCTAGAGATGGAGGGACAGGAGCCTACGAGCAGTACTTC.

This clonotype was counted between two and nine times. V gene TRBV5-1 combines with J gene TRBJ2-2; TRBD1 might be the D (6 bases). Trimming pared 5 bases from V and 4 bases from J, leaving 21 bases between. From germline, CDR1 is SGHRS and CDR2 YFSETQ. The CDR3 extends over 17 amino acids. DNA for the CDR3: TGCGCCAGCAGTTTTGTCCCCCAGGGGCTGTTCACCGGGGAGCTGTTTTTT. Amino acids: CASSFVPQGLFTGELFF.